This T cell receptor beta chain was obtained from a study of neurological immune-mediated disorders. 2 million unsorted PBMCs were stored in RNAlater at -80 °C before RNA extraction. The CDR3 runs to 13 residues. V lost 1 base and J lost 4, with 6 bases in between. Per germline, CDR1 MNHEY and CDR2 SMNVEV (reference sequence). In its sample, this clonotype was seen many times. TCRdb independently ran MiXCR on the 5' RACE reads; one entry per CDR3 protein. The sample yields roughly 75,000 distinct CDR3 sequences, approximately 2.4% seen once. This chain links TRBV27 with TRBJ2-3; no reliable D call. Sequences were obtained from PBMCs. This sequence was found in a woman aged 25 to 39 with multiple sclerosis. CDR3 sequence: CASSLWESDTQYF. For the CDR3, the DNA is TGTGCCAGCAGTTTATGGGAATCAGATACGCAGTATTTT.